This record covers a single TCR beta chain. One junction end does not reproduce the germline sequence, and a read error may be involved. In the original workflow: Amplified reference gene primers provided the basis for estimating nucleated cell counts. TCRdb keeps only in-frame clones here, not all; method: immunoSEQ multiplex PCR. That table is the source of V, J and clone size, and D and trimming were worked out from the DNA. The data contain approximately 360,000 clones, around 83% of them seen just once; the ten biggest clones take up 5.1%. Participants were aged roughly 18 to 89 years, lived in about 26 US areas, and enrolled virtually. Among Cohort 3 donors, those recovered had two negative PCRs, clearance, or symptom resolution. The sample belongs to a study of blood T cell repertoires in COVID-19. On the study more broadly: COVID-19 samples collected from the United States, Italy and Spain covered acute and convalescent phases.

The V gene's germline CDR1 is SGHNT and CDR2 YENEEA. The CDR3 has 13 amino acids. The sample consisted of PBMCs or T cells enriched from blood (not recorded which). The genes are TRBV11-3 and TRBJ2-3; TRBD2 matches at 11 bases. This receptor was obtained from a woman aged 45-60 years who had recovered from COVID-19. CDR3 nucleotides: TGTGCCAGCAGCCCAAATTCTAGCGGGGGGAGGGATTTT. Translating gives CASSPNSSGGRDF. Drawing the rest from reference TRBV11-3 and TRBJ2-3, the complete variable domain is EAGVVQSPRYKIIEKKQPVAFWCNPISGHNTLYWYLQNLGQGPELLIRYENEEAVDDSQLPKDRFSAERLKGVDSTLKIQPAELGDSAVYLCASSPNSSGGRDFGPGTRLTVL.